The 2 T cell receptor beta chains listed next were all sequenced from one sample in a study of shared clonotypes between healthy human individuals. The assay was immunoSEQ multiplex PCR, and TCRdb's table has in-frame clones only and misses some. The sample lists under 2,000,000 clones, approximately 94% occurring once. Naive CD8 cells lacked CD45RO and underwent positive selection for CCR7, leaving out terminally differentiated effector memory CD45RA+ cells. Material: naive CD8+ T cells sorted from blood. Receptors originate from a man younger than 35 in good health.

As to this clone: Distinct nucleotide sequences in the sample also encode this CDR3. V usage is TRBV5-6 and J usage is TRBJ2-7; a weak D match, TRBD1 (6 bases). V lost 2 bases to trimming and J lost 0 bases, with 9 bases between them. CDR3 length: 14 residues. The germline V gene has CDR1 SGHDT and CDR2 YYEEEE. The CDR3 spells CASSLDRLSYEQYF. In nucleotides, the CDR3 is TGTGCCAGCAGCTTAGACAGGCTCTCCTACGAGCAGTACTTC. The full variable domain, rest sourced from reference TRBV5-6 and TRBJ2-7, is DAGVTQSPTHLIKTRGQQVTLRCSPKSGHDTVSWYQQALGQGPQFIFQYYEEEERQRGNFPDRFSGHQFPNYSSELNVNALLLGDSALYLCASSLDRLSYEQYFGPGTRLTVT.

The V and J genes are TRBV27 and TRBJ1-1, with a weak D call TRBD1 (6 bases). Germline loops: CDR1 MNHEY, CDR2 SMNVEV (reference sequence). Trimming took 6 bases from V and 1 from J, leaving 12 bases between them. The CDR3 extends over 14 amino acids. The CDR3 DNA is TGTGCCAGCAGACTACAGGGTGCGAACACTGAAGCTTTCTTT. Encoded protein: CASRLQGANTEAFF.